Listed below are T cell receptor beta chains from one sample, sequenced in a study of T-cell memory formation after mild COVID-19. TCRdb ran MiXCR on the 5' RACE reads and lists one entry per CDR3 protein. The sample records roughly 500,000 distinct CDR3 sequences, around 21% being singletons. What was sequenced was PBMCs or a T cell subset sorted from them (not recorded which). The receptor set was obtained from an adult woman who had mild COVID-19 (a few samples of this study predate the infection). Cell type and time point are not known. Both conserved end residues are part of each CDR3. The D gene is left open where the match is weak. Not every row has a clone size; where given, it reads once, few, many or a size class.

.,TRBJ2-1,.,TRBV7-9,TGTGCCTCCATGAGCATCCAGAGCTCCTACAATGAGCAGTTCTTC,CASMSIQSSYNEQFF
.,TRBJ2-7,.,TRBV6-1,TGTGCCAGCAGTGAGCTGTGGGGGGACAGTTACGAGCAGTACTTC,CASSELWGDSYEQYF
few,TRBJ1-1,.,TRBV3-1,TGTGCCAGCAGCCAAGGGGGGTATGGCACTGAAGCTTTCTTT,CASSQGGYGTEAFF
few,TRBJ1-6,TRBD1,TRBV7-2,TGTGCCAGCAGCCTCCGCCCAGGGGGCCCAAATTCACCCCTCCACTTT,CASSLRPGGPNSPLHF
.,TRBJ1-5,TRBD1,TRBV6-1,TGTGCCAGCAAAATGACAGGGGGCATGCAGCCCCAGCATTTT,CASKMTGGMQPQHF
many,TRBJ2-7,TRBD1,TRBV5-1,TGCGCCAGCAGCTTGAGACAGGGGGACGCTTCGCAGTACTTC,CASSLRQGDASQYF
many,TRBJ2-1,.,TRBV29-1,TGCAGCGTTGAGGCTGACAGCTCCTACAATGAGCAGTTCTTC,CSVEADSSYNEQFF
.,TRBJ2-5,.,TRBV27,TGTGCCAGCAGTTTATTATGGGGGAAAGGGGGGACCCAGTACTTC,CASSLLWGKGGTQYF
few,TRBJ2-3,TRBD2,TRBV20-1,TGCAGTGCTAGAGTTCAGGGGACTAGCGGGACCCGTACGCAGTATTTT,CSARVQGTSGTRTQYF
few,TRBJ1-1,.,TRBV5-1,TGCGCCAGCAGCGCCGGGCCAGGGGTTAGCACTGAAGCTTTCTTT,CASSAGPGVSTEAFF
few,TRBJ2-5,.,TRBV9,TGTGCCAGCAGCGATAGGGACGGCCAAGAGACCCAGTACTTC,CASSDRDGQETQYF
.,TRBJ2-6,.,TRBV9,TGTGCCAGCAGCGTCGGTCCTTTCTCTGGGGCCAACGTCCTGACTTTC,CASSVGPFSGANVLTF
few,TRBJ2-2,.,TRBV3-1,TGTGCCAGCAGCCACGCTAGCATAGCGTCGGGGGAGCTGTTTTTT,CASSHASIASGELFF
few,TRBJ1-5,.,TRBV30,TGTGCCTGGAGTGTAAGTGGGCACCTTATTCAGCCCCAGCATTTT,CAWSVSGHLIQPQHF
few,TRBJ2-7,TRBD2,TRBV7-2,TGTGCCAGCAGCTTAGTAGCGGGAGGGCCCGAGCAGTACTTC,CASSLVAGGPEQYF
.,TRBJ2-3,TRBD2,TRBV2,TGTGCCAGCGTCGCGGGGGAAATAACAGATACGCAGTATTTT,CASVAGEITDTQYF
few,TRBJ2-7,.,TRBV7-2,TGTGCCAGCAGCTTTCCCAGCCAAGGCTCCTACGAGCAGTACTTC,CASSFPSQGSYEQYF
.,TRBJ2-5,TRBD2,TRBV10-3,TGTGCCATTAGCGGGACTGGAGAGACCCAGTACTTC,CAISGTGETQYF
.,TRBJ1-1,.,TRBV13,TGTGCCAGCAGCCCCCGTTGGGCTGAAGCTTTCTTT,CASSPRWAEAFF
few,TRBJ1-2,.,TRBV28,TGTGCCAGCAGTTTACGGGGTCCTCCCTATGGCTACACCTTC,CASSLRGPPYGYTF
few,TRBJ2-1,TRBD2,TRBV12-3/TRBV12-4,TGTGCCAGCAGTGGGGAGGACCAACCGGGACTAGGCGATGAGCAGTTCTTC,CASSGEDQPGLGDEQFF
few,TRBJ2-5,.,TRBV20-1,TGCAGTGCTAGAGATCCAGCGACAGAGACCCAGTACTTC,CSARDPATETQYF
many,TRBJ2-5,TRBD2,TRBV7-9,TGTGCCAGCAGCCCCCCGGGACTAGCTTTCGAGACCCAGTACTTC,CASSPPGLAFETQYF
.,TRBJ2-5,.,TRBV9,TGTGCCAGCACCTTAGGGACGCCAAACAACCGGGAGACCCAGTACTTC,CASTLGTPNNRETQYF
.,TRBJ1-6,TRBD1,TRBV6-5,TGTGCCAGTACGACAGGGATAGCTTCACCCCTCCACTTT,CASTTGIASPLHF
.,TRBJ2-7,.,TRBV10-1,TGCGCCAGCACTAATCGGGGTACCCCCTACGAGCAGTACTTC,CASTNRGTPYEQYF
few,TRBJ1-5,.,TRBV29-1,TGCAGCGTGGCGGGCGACCGGGATGGCAATCAGCCCCAGCATTTT,CSVAGDRDGNQPQHF
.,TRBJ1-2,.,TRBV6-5,TGTGCCAGCAGCCCCTGGCAGGGAGACTATGGCTACACCTTC,CASSPWQGDYGYTF
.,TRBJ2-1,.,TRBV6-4,TGTGCCAGCAGCTCGGACGGACACAATGAGCAGTTCTTC,CASSSDGHNEQFF
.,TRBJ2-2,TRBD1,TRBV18,TGTGCCAGCTCTCGACAGGGGGCGGACACCGGGGAGCTGTTTTTT,CASSRQGADTGELFF
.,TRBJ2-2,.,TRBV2,TGTGCCAGCAACGTGAGAGACACCGGGGAGCTGTTTTTT,CASNVRDTGELFF
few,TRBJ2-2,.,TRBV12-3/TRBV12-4,TGTGCCAGCAGTTCGTGGTGGGGACCGGGGCGTTCCAGCGGGGAGCTGTTTTTT,CASSSWWGPGRSSGELFF
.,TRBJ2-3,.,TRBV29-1,TGCAGCGTTGAAGTTTCCGGGCTCACAGATACGCAGTATTTT,CSVEVSGLTDTQYF
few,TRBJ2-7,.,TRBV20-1,TGCAGTGCTATTACGCGGGCCGGATACGAGCAGTACTTC,CSAITRAGYEQYF
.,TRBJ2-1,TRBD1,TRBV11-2,TGTGCCAGCAGCTTACGGGACAGTGGGCGGCTAAACAATGAGCAGTTCTTC,CASSLRDSGRLNNEQFF
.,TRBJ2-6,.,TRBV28,TGTGCCAGCAGCCCCGTGGATGACTCTGGGGCCAACGTCCTGACTTTC,CASSPVDDSGANVLTF
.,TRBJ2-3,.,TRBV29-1,TGCAGCCCCGAGCTTTCAGGCACAGATACGCAGTATTTT,CSPELSGTDTQYF
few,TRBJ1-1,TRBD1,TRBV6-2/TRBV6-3,TGTGCCAGCAGTTACACTGGACAGGTACGACGGGGCGCTGAAGCTTTCTTT,CASSYTGQVRRGAEAFF
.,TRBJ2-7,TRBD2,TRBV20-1,TGCAGTGTAGAGCGAGAGCGGGGGTTCTACGAGCAGTACTTC,CSVERERGFYEQYF
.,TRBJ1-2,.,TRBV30,TGTGCCTGGAACTCGCCGTCCCAGGGGAACCGTGGCTACACCTTC,CAWNSPSQGNRGYTF
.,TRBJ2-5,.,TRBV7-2,TGTGCCAGCAGCTTGTGGGCGGTCGAAGAGACCCAGTACTTC,CASSLWAVEETQYF
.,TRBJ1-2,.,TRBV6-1,TGTGCCAGCAGTGAACTTCGGGCAGGGAACTATGGCTACACCTTC,CASSELRAGNYGYTF
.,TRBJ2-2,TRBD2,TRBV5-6,TGTGCCAGCAGCTCGAGCGGGAGGACGAACACCGGGGAGCTGTTTTTT,CASSSSGRTNTGELFF
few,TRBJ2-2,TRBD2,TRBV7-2,TGTGCCAGCAGCTTAGGAGTTGATCGGGACTACCTTTTTACCGGGGAGCTGTTTTTT,CASSLGVDRDYLFTGELFF
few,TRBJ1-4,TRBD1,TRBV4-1,TGCGCCAGCAGCCAACCCGGGACAGGGTTTAATGAAAAACTGTTTTTT,CASSQPGTGFNEKLFF
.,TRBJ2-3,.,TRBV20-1,TGCAGTGCTAGTTGGGTCCAAAATACGCAGTATTTT,CSASWVQNTQYF
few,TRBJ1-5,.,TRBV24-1,TGTGCCACCAGTGACCCCCGCAGAAGGGTGACACTTAGCAATCAGCCCCAGCATTTT,CATSDPRRRVTLSNQPQHF
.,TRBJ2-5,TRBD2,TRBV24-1,TGTGCCACCAGTGTTGCGGCTAGCGGACAAGAGACCCAGTACTTC,CATSVAASGQETQYF
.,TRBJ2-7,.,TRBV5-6,TGTGCCAGCAGCCACGCCGTGGCAGGTTCCTACGAGCAGTACTTC,CASSHAVAGSYEQYF
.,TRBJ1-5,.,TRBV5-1,TGCGCCAGCAGCCGCACAGGGTTTCGGCAGCCCCAGCATTTT,CASSRTGFRQPQHF